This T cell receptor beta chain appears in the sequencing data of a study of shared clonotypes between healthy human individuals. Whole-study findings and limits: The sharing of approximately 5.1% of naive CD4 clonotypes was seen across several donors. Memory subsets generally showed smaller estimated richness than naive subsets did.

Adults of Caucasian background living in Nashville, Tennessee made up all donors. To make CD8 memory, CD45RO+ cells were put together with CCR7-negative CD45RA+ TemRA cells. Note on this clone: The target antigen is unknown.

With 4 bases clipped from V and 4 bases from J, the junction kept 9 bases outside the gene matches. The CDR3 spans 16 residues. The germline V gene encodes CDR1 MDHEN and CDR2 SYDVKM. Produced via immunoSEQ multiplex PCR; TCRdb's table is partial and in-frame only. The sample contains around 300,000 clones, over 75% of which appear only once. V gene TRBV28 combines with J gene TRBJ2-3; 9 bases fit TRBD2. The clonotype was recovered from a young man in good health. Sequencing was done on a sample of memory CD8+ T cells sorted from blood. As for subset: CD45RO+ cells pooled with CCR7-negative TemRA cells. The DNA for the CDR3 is TGTGCCAGCAGTTACCCCAAGCGGGGGGTCCCAGATACGCAGTATTTT. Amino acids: CASSYPKRGVPDTQYF.